This TCR beta chain was recovered during a study of blood T cell repertoires in COVID-19. Study information: Samples of COVID-19 (acute and convalescent) were obtained from the United States, Italy and Spain. PBMCs, B-cell-depleted T cells, or T cells provided the cDNA or gDNA that made up the material.

Clones were read by immunoSEQ multiplex PCR, and TCRdb kept only the in-frame ones, dropping some. The sample has tens of thousands of clones, 88% seen once; the top ten hold roughly a tenth. This clone has only one observation. This CDR3 is built from 14 residues. V was clipped by 1 base and J by 11 bases; unmatched bases: 11. CDR1 SGHNT and CDR2 YYREEE come from the germline V gene (reference sequence). This clonotype was obtained from a human donor in a cohort sampled during active COVID-19. Sample: peripheral blood. The rearrangement uses TRBV5-4 and TRBJ1-2; 7 bases are shared with TRBD1. CDR3 region: CASSLYGRQGPYTF. Written as DNA, the CDR3 is TGTGCCAGCAGCTTGTACGGTCGACAGGGCCCTTACACCTTC.